This T cell receptor beta chain was sequenced in a study of cytomegalovirus exposure and HLA in healthy donors. The study, taken as a whole, reports: Most TCR sequences were seen very rarely across donors, but some public TCRs occurred in many. According to an earlier analysis, most TCR beta V segments yielded productive rearrangements about 90% or about 30% of the time.

CDR1 MRHNA and CDR2 SNTAGT come from the germline V gene. V lost 4 bases, J lost 8 bases, and 23 bases lay in between. The CDR3 consists of 16 residues. 60 Vbeta and 13 Jbeta primers were used in PCR. Some clones are missing from TCRdb's copy, which holds only in-frame ones; the method was immunoSEQ multiplex PCR. This table has roughly 130,000 clones, around 67% appearing once. Points on this clone: Its cognate antigen is unknown.

The chain recombines TRBV6-4 with TRBJ1-2; D may be TRBD1 (5 bases). This TCR came from a woman aged 40 to 50 in good health and CMV-seropositive. Sequenced input: PBMCs. In DNA form, the CDR3 reads TGTGCCAGCAGTGGCGTCGTAGGGGTCACTTCTGGAGGCTACACCTTC. It encodes CASSGVVGVTSGGYTF.